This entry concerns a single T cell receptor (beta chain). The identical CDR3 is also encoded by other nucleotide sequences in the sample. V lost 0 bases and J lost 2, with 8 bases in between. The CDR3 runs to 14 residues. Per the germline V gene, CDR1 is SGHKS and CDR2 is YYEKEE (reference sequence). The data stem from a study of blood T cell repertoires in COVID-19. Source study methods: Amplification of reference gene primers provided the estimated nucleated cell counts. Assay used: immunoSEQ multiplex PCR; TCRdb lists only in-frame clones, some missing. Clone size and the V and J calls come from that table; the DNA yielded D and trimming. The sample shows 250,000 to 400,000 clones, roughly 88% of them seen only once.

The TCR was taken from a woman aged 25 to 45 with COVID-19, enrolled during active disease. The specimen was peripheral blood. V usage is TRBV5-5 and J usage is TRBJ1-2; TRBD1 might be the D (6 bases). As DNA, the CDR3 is TGTGCCAGCAGCTTGGACAGGGCGAACTATGGCTACACCTTC. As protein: CASSLDRANYGYTF.